This TCR beta chain was captured by sequencing in a study of T cell changes during pregnancy in multiple sclerosis. The table lists this clone with a count of one. Here immunoSEQ multiplex PCR was the method, and the copy in TCRdb shows in-frame clones only, minus some. This sample has more than 90,000 clones; about 92% occur once, and the top ten carry about 1.6%. The material sequenced was peripheral blood, taken in the first trimester of pregnancy. The clonotype comes from a female donor with multiple sclerosis, enrolled in a pregnancy study.

This chain's CDR3 is CSVGTGGGEQYF. For the CDR3, the DNA is TGCAGCGTGGGGACAGGGGGCGGTGAGCAGTACTTC. The rearrangement links TRBV29-1 to TRBJ2-7; TRBD1 matches at 12 bases. The CDR3 has 12 amino acids. V shed 6 bases, J shed 7 bases, and the junction held 4 bases outside the gene matches. Germline CDR1 is SQVTM and CDR2 is ANQGSEA.